The rows below give T cell receptor beta chains drawn from one sample of a study of blood T cell repertoires in COVID-19. Data came from immunoSEQ multiplex PCR; TCRdb stores just in-frame clones and leaves some out. The profile covers 300,000 to 400,000 clones, with around nine tenths appearing a single time and around 2.7% taken by the ten largest. The sample taken for sequencing was PBMCs or T cells enriched from blood (not recorded which). These receptors came from a man in his sixties who had recovered from COVID-19. The conserved cysteine and the conserved F or W are not part of the CDR3 here. D genes are given only for firm matches.

TRBJ2-5 | TRBD2 | TRBV7-9 | ASSYRLAENLQETQY
TRBJ1-2 | TRBD1 | TRBV15 | ATSIGTGDGYT
TRBJ2-2 | TRBD2 | TRBV4-1 | ASSQGSLTGLAGSGELF
TRBJ2-1 | TRBD1 | TRBV7-7 | ASSLALGQGLYNEQF
TRBJ2-7 | TRBD1 | TRBV19 | ASSAGTGDYEQY
TRBJ2-1 | TRBD2 | TRBV5-1 | ASSLLAGGSYNEQF
TRBJ2-3 | . | TRBV28 | ASSSGDTQY
TRBJ1-1 | TRBD1 | TRBV5-4 | ASSWQGAAEAF
TRBJ2-7 | TRBD1 | TRBV3-1/TRBV3-2 | ASSPTHSGGVSYEQY
TRBJ1-1 | . | TRBV6-2/TRBV6-3 | ASSSRTEAF
TRBJ2-7 | TRBD2 | TRBV11-3 | ASRPGLAGLEQY
TRBJ1-1 | TRBD1 | TRBV5-4 | ASSLPPRDRLSTEAF